This note documents a single T cell receptor beta chain sequence. The data stem from a study of CXCR3-negative and CXCR3-positive naive CD8 T cells. Preparation of TRB cDNA libraries relied on 5' RACE carrying UMI labels. TCRdb re-called the 5' RACE reads and catalogs CDR3 proteins one per entry, DNA excluded. The sample table includes 100,000 to 150,000 distinct CDR3 sequences. The germline CDR1 and CDR2 sequences are SQVTM and ANQGSEA. The CDR3 length is 11 residues. The chain recombines TRBV29-1 with TRBJ2-7; the D call from TCRdb, TRBD1, cannot be confirmed without DNA. Sequencing input: naive CXCR3- CD8+ T cells from blood. The subset was: CD45RO-CCR7+CD27+CD95- naive CD8+ T cells lacking CXCR3 (TNR3-). The source is a human donor in good health. Some clones in this sample may be carry-over from other donors' samples. CDR3: CSVFGGYEQYF.